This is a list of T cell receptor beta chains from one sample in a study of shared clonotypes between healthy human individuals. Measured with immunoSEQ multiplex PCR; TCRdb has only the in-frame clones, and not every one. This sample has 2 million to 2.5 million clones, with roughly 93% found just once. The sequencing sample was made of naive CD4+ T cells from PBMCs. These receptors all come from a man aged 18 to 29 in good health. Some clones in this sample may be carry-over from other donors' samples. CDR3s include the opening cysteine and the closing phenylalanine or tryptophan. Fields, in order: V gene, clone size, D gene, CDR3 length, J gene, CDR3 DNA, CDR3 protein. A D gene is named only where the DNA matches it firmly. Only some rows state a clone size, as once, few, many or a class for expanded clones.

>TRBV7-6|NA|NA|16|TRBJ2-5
TGTGCCAGCAGCTTACTATCGAAGCCGTTCGGGGAGACCCAGTACTTC
CASSLLSKPFGETQYF
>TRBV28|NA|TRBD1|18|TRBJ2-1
TGTGCCAGCAGTTCGACAGGGGGCTTTAGAAGCTCCTACAATGAGCAGTTCTTC
CASSSTGGFRSSYNEQFF
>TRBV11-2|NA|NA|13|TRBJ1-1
TGTGCCAGCAGCTTAAGGGAGGGGACTGAAGCTTTCTTT
CASSLREGTEAFF
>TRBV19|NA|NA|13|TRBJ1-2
TGTGCCAGTAAGACGGAAACTAACTATGGCTACACCTTC
CASKTETNYGYTF
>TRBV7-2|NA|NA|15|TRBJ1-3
TGTGCCAGCAGCTACCGGGACTTCTCTGGAAACACCATATATTTT
CASSYRDFSGNTIYF
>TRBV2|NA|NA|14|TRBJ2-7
TGTGCCAGCGGGAGGGGGCAGATAGTCTACGAGCAGTACTTC
CASGRGQIVYEQYF
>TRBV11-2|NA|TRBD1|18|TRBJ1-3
TGTGCCAGCAGACTAAGGTTCGGGACAGGAGAATCTCAAAACACCATATATTTT
CASRLRFGTGESQNTIYF
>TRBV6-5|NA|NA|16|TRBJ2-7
TGTGCCAGCAGTTACTCGTACAGGTTATCCTCCTACGAGCAGTACTTC
CASSYSYRLSSYEQYF
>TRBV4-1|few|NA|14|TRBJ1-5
TGCGCCAGCAGCCAAGATTCTCCAAATCAGCCCCAGCATTTT
CASSQDSPNQPQHF
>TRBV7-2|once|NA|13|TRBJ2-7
TGTGCCAGCAGCGGTGCCCCCCTGGGCGAGCAGTACTTC
CASSGAPLGEQYF
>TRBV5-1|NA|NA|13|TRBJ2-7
TGCGCCAGCAGCTTGGGGGTAGCGGAGGAGCAGTACTTC
CASSLGVAEEQYF
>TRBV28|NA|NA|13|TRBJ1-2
TGTGCCAGCAGCCCTGACAGTAACTATGGCTACACCTTC
CASSPDSNYGYTF
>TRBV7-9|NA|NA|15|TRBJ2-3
TGTGCCAGCAGCTTAGGGGCCAGTAGCACAGATACGCAGTATTTT
CASSLGASSTDTQYF
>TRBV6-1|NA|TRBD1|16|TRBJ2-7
TGTGCCAGCAGTGAAAATCTGCAGGGGGTTACGTACGAGCAGTACTTC
CASSENLQGVTYEQYF
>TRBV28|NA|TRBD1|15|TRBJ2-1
TGTGCCAGCAGTCCAGGGGGTGCATCTAACAATGAGCAGTTCTTC
CASSPGGASNNEQFF
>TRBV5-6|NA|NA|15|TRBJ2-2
TGTGCCAGCAGCTTGATTGGTTCGGCCACCGGGGAGCTGTTTTTT
CASSLIGSATGELFF
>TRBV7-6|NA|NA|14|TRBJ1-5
TGTGCCAGCAGCTTAGGTAATAGCAATCAGCCCCAGCATTTT
CASSLGNSNQPQHF
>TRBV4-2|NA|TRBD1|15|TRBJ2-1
TGTGCCAGCAGCCCGAACCCGGGACAGTACAATGAGCAGTTCTTC
CASSPNPGQYNEQFF
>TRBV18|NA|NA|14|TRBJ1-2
TGTGCCAGCTCACCCTTAGGAACAGACTATGGCTACACCTTC
CASSPLGTDYGYTF
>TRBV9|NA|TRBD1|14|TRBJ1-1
TGTGCCAGCAGCGTAGGGGACAGAAACACTGAAGCTTTCTTT
CASSVGDRNTEAFF
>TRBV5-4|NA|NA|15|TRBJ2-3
TGTGCCAGCAGCTCTGAGGGTGGGTACACAGATACGCAGTATTTT
CASSSEGGYTDTQYF
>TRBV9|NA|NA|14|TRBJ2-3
TGTGCCAGCAGCGTAGCACCTAGCGCGGATACGCAGTATTTT
CASSVAPSADTQYF